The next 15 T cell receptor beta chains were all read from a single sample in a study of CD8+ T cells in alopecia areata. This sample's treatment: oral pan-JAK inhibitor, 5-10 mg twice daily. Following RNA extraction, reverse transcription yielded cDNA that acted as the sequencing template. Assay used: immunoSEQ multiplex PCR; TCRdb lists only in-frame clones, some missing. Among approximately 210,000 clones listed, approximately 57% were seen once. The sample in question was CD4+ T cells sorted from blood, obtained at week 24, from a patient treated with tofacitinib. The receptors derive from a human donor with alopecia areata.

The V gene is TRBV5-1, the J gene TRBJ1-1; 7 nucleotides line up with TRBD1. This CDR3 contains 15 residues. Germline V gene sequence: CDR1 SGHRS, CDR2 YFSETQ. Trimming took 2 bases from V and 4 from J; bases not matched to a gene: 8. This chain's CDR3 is CASSFNRGSGTEAFF. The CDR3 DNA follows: TGCGCCAGCAGCTTCAACAGGGGAAGCGGCACTGAAGCTTTCTTT. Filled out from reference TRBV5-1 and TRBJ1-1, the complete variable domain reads KAGVTQTPRYLIKTRGQQVTLSCSPISGHRSVSWYQQTPGQGLQFLFEYFSETQRNKGNFPGRFSGRQFSNSRSEMNVSTLELGDSALYLCASSFNRGSGTEAFFGQGTRLTVV.

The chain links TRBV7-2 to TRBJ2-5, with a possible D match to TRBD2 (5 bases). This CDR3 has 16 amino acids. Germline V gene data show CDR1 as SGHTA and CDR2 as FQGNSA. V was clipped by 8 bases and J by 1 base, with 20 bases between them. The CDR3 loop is CASANEDQRTQETQYF. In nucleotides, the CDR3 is TGTGCCAGCGCGAACGAGGACCAGCGGACCCAAGAGACCCAGTACTTC.

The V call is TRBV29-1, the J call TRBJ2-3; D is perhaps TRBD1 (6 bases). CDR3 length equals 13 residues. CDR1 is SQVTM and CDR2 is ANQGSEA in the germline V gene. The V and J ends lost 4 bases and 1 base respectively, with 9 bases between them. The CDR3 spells CSVGGLGTDTQYF. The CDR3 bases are TGCAGCGTTGGGGGGCTGGGCACAGATACGCAGTATTTT.

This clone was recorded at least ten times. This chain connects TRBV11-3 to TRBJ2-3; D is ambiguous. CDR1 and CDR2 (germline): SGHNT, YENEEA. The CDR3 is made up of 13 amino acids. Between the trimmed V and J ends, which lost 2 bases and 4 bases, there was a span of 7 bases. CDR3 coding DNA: TGTGCCAGCAGCTTAAACCATGCAGATACGCAGTATTTT. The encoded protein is CASSLNHADTQYF.

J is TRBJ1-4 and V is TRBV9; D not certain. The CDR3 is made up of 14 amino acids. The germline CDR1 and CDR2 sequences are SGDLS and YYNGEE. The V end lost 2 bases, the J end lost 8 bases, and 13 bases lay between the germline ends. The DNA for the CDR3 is TGTGCCAGCAGCGTTACAGATGGAGGGGAAAAACTGTTTTTT. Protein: CASSVTDGGEKLFF.

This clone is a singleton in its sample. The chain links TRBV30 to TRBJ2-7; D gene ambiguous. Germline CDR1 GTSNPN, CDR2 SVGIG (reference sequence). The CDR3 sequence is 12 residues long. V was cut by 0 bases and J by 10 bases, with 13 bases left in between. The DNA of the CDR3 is TGTGCCTGGAGTGTACATGGAAAGGGACAGTACTTC. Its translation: CAWSVHGKGQYF.

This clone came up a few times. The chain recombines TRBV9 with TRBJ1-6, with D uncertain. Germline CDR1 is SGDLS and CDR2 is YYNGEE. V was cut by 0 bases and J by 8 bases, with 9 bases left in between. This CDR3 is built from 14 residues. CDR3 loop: CASSVVGQHSPLHF. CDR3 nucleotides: TGTGCCAGCAGCGTAGTCGGTCAGCATTCACCCCTCCACTTT.

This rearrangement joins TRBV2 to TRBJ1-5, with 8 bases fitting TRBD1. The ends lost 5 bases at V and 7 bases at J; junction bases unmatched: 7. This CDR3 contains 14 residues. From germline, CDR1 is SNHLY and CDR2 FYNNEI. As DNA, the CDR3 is TGTGCCAGCAGTCCACGGACAGGGCTCCAGCCCCAGCATTTT. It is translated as CASSPRTGLQPQHF.

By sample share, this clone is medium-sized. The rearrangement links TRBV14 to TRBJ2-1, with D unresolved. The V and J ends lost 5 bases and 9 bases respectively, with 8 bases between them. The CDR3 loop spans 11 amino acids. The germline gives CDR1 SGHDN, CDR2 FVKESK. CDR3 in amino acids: CASSSYAEQFF. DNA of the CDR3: TGTGCCAGCAGCTCGTATGCTGAGCAGTTCTTC.

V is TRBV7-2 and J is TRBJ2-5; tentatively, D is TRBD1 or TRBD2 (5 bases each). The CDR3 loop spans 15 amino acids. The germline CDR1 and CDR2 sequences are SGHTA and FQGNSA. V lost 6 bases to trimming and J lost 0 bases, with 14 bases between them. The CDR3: CASSPTGPYQETQYF. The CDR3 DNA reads TGTGCCAGCAGTCCAACGGGGCCCTACCAAGAGACCCAGTACTTC.

The CDR3 DNA follows: TGTGCCAGCAGCCAACAAGGGGGCAGAGGCTCCTACGAGCAGTACTTC. This sequence encodes CASSQQGGRGSYEQYF. V gene TRBV14 combines with J gene TRBJ2-7, with 7 bases fitting TRBD1. The junction had 7 bases not matched to a gene; V was cut back by 2 bases and J by 0 bases. This CDR3 has 16 amino acids. In germline, CDR1 is SGHDN, CDR2 FVKESK.

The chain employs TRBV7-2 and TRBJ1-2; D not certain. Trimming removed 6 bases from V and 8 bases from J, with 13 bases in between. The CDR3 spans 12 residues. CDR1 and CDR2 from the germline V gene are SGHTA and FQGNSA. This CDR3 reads CASSLTQHGYTF. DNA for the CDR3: TGTGCCAGCAGTTTGACCCAGCACGGCTACACCTTC.

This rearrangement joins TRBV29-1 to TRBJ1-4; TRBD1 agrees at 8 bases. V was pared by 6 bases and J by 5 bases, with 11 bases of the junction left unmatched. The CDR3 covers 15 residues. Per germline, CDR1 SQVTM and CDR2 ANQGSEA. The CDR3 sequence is CSVSTRQGKNEKLFF. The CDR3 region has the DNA TGCAGCGTCTCAACCCGACAGGGGAAAAATGAAAAACTGTTTTTT.

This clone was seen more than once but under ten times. Written as DNA, the CDR3 is TGCAGCGCGGAACCTAGCGGGCCTTACAATGAGCAGTTCTTC. It codes for CSAEPSGPYNEQFF. The J gene is TRBJ2-1, the V gene TRBV29-1; 8 nucleotides align to TRBD2. The ends lost 7 bases at V and 4 bases at J; junction bases unmatched: 9. CDR3 length equals 14 residues. Germline CDR1 is SQVTM and CDR2 is ANQGSEA.

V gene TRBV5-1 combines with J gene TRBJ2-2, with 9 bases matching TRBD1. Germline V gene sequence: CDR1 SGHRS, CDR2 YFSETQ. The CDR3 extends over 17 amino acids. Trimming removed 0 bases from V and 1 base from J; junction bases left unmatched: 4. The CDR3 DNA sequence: TGCGCCAGCAGCTTGGGCACGGGACAGGGGAACACCGGGGAGCTGTTTTTT. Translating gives CASSLGTGQGNTGELFF.